This TCR beta chain was recovered during a study of T cells after yellow fever vaccination (dated by TCRdb to about 2019). Study-level background: The SMART-Seq v4 Ultra Low Input RNA kit was used to prepare libraries from fractions with low cell numbers. Blood samples were taken at several timepoints before and after primary and secondary immunization, and bulk PBMC replicates and cell subsets were isolated. To follow T-cell clones before and after primary and booster YFV17D yellow fever vaccination, bulk TCR alpha and beta repertoires were sequenced over time. Two healthy male donors, one aged 18 to 29 and one aged 30 to 40 years, were included in the cohort. General findings and caveats noted by the study authors: After the booster, most clones that had expanded after primary vaccination were detected again (around 96% of CD4 and around nine tenths of CD8), suggesting broad maintenance of memory. Because only a couple of donors were included in the study, the extent to which the findings can be generalized is limited. Because abundant contaminating clonotypes from the bulk population could be contained in FACS-sorted repertoires, computational filtering was required. A small share of clonotypes occurred in both CD4 and CD8 compartments, likely arising from convergent recombination. Compared with the primary T-cell response, the secondary T-cell response was weaker but faster, peaking on day 5 rather than day 15.

Reading the label with the study, this specimen's treatment or condition is: live attenuated yellow fever vaccine strain. Two biological replicates of bulk PBMCs were collected at each blood-draw timepoint. A standard Ficoll-Paque protocol was used to isolate PBMCs from peripheral blood. RNA was extracted with TriZol from bulk PBMCs, CD4 and CD8 fractions, and dextramer-positive and dextramer-negative fractions. V and J are trimmed by 5 bases and 4 bases, and the gene matches miss 16 bases of the junction. Taken from cysteine to phenylalanine, the CDR3 has 18 residues. Just CDR3 DNA is preserved here, 54 bases in frame from base 1. Sequences MDHEN (CDR1) and SYDVKM (CDR2) are obtained from the germline V gene. Sequencer: Illumina NovaSeq 6000. TCR cDNA was synthesized by 5'RACE template switching, which introduced a universal primer site and unique molecular identifiers. Priming for cDNA synthesis came from both the TCR alpha and TCR beta constant segments. Library amplification used two PCR steps, and the second PCR step added sample barcodes and sequencing adapters. Sequencing of libraries was done on Illumina HiSeq 2500 (2x100 bp) or NovaSeq (2x150 bp). The study's own analysis went as follows. Demultiplexing of reads and collapsing into UMI consensus sequences were performed with MIGEC, and V(D)J alignment was carried out with MiXCR. Vaccine-responding clonotypes were defined with edgeR using replicate PBMC samples, requiring FDR below 0.01 and a log2 fold change above 5 up to day 15. Bulk clonotypes were assigned CD4 or CD8 identity according to which sequenced CD4 or CD8 repertoire held them at higher abundance. TCRdb ran its own pipeline on the public reads, namely fastp trimming at Q25 and MiXCR clone calling, and kept in-frame beta chains. CDR3 protein duplicates are merged, each entry listing the most common genes and DNA. The V and J calls come from TCRdb's annotation, not from the publication. The sample has 250,000 to 400,000 distinct CDR3 sequences on record, about 4.5% of them singletons. The top ten clones comprise approximately 19% of the sample.

Ten or more counts support this clonotype. The clone's antigen remains unknown. Within one base of it there is no much larger clone, and no base qualities were kept. The chain employs TRBV28 and TRBJ1-3; 8 bases in between match TRBD1. The sequence was collected from a man between 18 and 29 years old who received the YFV17D yellow fever vaccine. The specimen comprised PBMCs, sampled 15 days after the yellow fever booster vaccination. The CDR3: CASSPSGQGANIGNTIYF. The nucleotides read TGTGCCAGCAGTCCGTCGGGGCAGGGGGCGAATATCGGAAACACCATATATTTT.